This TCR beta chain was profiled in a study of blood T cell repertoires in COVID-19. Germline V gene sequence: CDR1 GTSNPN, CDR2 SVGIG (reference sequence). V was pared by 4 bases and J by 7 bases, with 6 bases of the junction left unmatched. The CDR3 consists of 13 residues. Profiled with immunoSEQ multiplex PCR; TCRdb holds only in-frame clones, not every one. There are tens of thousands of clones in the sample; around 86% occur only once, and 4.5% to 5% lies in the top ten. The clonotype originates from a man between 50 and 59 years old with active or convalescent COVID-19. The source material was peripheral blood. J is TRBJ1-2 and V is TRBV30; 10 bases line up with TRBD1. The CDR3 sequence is CAWMGQGIGGYTF. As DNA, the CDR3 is TGTGCCTGGATGGGACAGGGGATTGGTGGCTACACCTTC.